This TCR beta chain was recovered during a study of cytomegalovirus exposure and HLA in healthy donors. Overall study context: Assignment to the Caucasian-associated ancestry cluster applied to less than 85% of the roughly 420 genotyped donors.

The germline CDR1 and CDR2 sequences are SGHVS and FQNEAQ. The CDR3 consists of 12 residues. V dropped 5 bases and J dropped 6 bases, with 10 bases sitting between them. Findings of the study overall: Some V segments (TRBV6-2 and TRBV6-3 among them) were excluded as indistinguishable. Later on, a genetic analysis was performed. It linked a missense variant in DCLRE1C with V- and J-gene trimming of TCR beta. Clonal expansion, a later analysis showed, was greater in HLA-associated TCR beta chains than in equally common others.

Comments on this clone: Its antigen is unidentified.

PCR primers comprised 60 Vbeta and 13 Jbeta primers. Repertoires were generated with immunoSEQ multiplex PCR, while TCRdb's copy carries only in-frame clones and drops some. Of more than 95,000 clones listed, roughly 18% are singletons. V and J are TRBV7-8 and TRBJ1-2, with a tentative D call TRBD1 (5 bases). Sequencing was done on a sample of PBMCs. The receptor was isolated from a female donor in good health and CMV-seropositive. The CDR3 DNA follows: TGTGCCAGCAGCCACATACAGGATGGCTACACCTTC. As protein: CASSHIQDGYTF.